The next 13 T cell receptor beta chains were all read from a single sample in a study of shared clonotypes between healthy human individuals. Sequencing used immunoSEQ multiplex PCR; TCRdb keeps in-frame clones, though not all of them. Of roughly 2 million clones listed, approximately 95% are singletons. Sequencing was carried out using naive CD4+ T cells sorted from blood. Subset here: CD45RA+ positively selected. These receptors all come from a man aged 18 to 29 in good health.

This rearrangement joins TRBV20-1 to TRBJ1-1, with D possibly matching TRBD1 (5 bases). V was shortened by 3 bases and J by 11 bases, with 13 bases between the two germline ends. The CDR3 length is 11 residues. Germline-derived CDR1 and CDR2 are DFQATT and SNEGSKA (reference sequence). The CDR3 sequence is CSARPTALAFF. The CDR3 nucleotides read TGCAGTGCTAGGCCGACAGCCCTGGCTTTCTTT.

This clone was detected only a few times. This chain joins TRBV6-6 and TRBJ1-2; D unclear. The CDR3 has 15 amino acids. V was cut by 4 bases and J by 4 bases, with 16 bases left in between. In germline, CDR1 is MNHNY, CDR2 SVGAGI (reference sequence). Here the CDR3 reads CASSSLPDKAYGYTF. The DNA for the CDR3 is TGTGCCAGCAGTTCCCTCCCAGACAAGGCCTATGGCTACACCTTC.

The rearrangement uses TRBV25-1 and TRBJ1-2; possible D gene TRBD1, 6 bases. There are 14 residues in the CDR3. Germline CDR1 MGHDK, CDR2 SYGVNS. Trimming cost V 3 bases and J 2 bases, with 10 bases left between them. The CDR3 DNA reads as TGTGCCAGCAGTGATAGGGGGAGGAACTATGGCTACACCTTC. This encodes CASSDRGRNYGYTF.

The rearrangement links TRBV5-1 to TRBJ1-4; the match to TRBD1 covers 7 bases. Germline loops: CDR1 SGHRS, CDR2 YFSETQ. The CDR3 consists of 14 residues. V was pared by 4 bases and J by 5 bases, with 5 bases of the junction left unmatched. CDR3 DNA sequence: TGCGCCAGCAGCGGCGGACAGGTGAATGAAAAACTGTTTTTT. It translates to CASSGGQVNEKLFF.

V is TRBV10-2 and J is TRBJ2-3, with 14 bases identical to TRBD2. The CDR3 has 16 residues. Germline V CDR1 and CDR2: WSHSY, SAAADI. The V gene end was trimmed by 6 bases and the J gene end by 5 bases; junction bases not matched to a gene: 7. CDR3 region: CASRTRLAGGQDTQYF. The CDR3 DNA follows: TGCGCCAGCAGAACCCGACTAGCGGGGGGGCAAGATACGCAGTATTTT.

J is TRBJ1-1 and V is TRBV5-6, with D tentatively TRBD1 (6 bases). CDR3 size: 15 residues. Germline assignment: CDR1 SGHDT and CDR2 YYEEEE. Trimming cost V 4 bases and J 1 base, with 14 bases left between them. The CDR3 DNA follows: TGTGCCAGCAGCCGATGGGACACTGAGAACACTGAAGCTTTCTTT. It yields the protein CASSRWDTENTEAFF. The full variable domain, completed using reference TRBV5-6 and TRBJ1-1, is DAGVTQSPTHLIKTRGQQVTLRCSPKSGHDTVSWYQQALGQGPQFIFQYYEEEERQRGNFPDRFSGHQFPNYSSELNVNALLLGDSALYLCASSRWDTENTEAFFGQGTRLTVV.

This sequence joins TRBV7-2 and TRBJ2-3; 9 bases match TRBD2. The V and J ends lost 2 bases and 5 bases, in that order; junction bases with no gene match: 8. Looked up from germline, CDR1 is SGHTA and CDR2 is FQGNSA. CDR3 length equals 16 residues. The CDR3 loop is CASSLKAGGGGDTQYF. CDR3 DNA sequence: TGTGCCAGCAGCTTAAAAGCGGGAGGTGGTGGAGATACGCAGTATTTT.

A word on this clone: Other DNA sequences within the sample encode an identical CDR3. The chain joins TRBV5-1 to TRBJ1-1; D gene unclear. Looked up from germline, CDR1 is SGHRS and CDR2 is YFSETQ. The V and J ends lost 2 bases and 0 bases respectively, with 5 bases between them. The CDR3 totals 13 residues. Here the CDR3 DNA reads TGCGCCAGCAGCTTCCGGTTGAACACTGAAGCTTTCTTT. Protein product: CASSFRLNTEAFF.

The chain is built from TRBV6-5 and TRBJ2-5; perhaps TRBD2 as D (6 bases). The CDR3 extends over 13 amino acids. Between the trimmed V and J ends, which lost 7 bases and 5 bases, there was a span of 14 bases. Germline CDR1 MNHEY, CDR2 SVGAGI. The CDR3 DNA reads TGTGCCAGCACCTGGGACTGGCGGGAGACCCAGTACTTC. It codes for CASTWDWRETQYF.

The chain couples TRBV2 to TRBJ1-2; D ambiguous. With 6 bases removed from V and 8 bases from J, the gap between germline ends came to 19 bases. Germline-derived CDR1 and CDR2 are SNHLY and FYNNEI. The CDR3 covers 14 residues. CDR3 sequence reads: CASRADPGSLGYTF. The DNA of the CDR3 is TGTGCCAGCAGGGCCGACCCGGGATCGCTCGGCTACACCTTC.

This chain joins TRBV27 and TRBJ1-5, with D uncertain. In germline, CDR1 is MNHEY, CDR2 SMNVEV (reference sequence). Trimming shortened V by 4 bases and J by 6 bases, and 4 bases separated the two germline ends. The CDR3 length is 11 residues. For the CDR3, the DNA is TGTGCCAGCAGTTATTCTCAGCCCCAGCATTTT. This encodes CASSYSQPQHF.

The J gene is TRBJ2-1, the V gene TRBV5-1; 10 bases map to TRBD2. V lost 4 bases, J lost 4 bases, and 17 bases stayed unmatched. The CDR3 totals 19 residues. CDR1 is SGHRS and CDR2 is YFSETQ in the germline V gene. The CDR3 region is CASSPRSLAGVNIYNEQFF. For the CDR3, the DNA is TGCGCCAGCAGCCCACGGTCCCTAGCGGGAGTAAATATTTACAATGAGCAGTTCTTC.

The chain recombines TRBV9 with TRBJ2-1, with D possibly called TRBD1 or TRBD2 (5 bases each). The CDR3 is 13 amino acids. The V gene lost 3 bases and the J gene lost 10 bases, with 14 bases spanning the gap. Per the germline V gene, CDR1 is SGDLS and CDR2 is YYNGEE. The CDR3 region is CASSGARWDEQFF. The DNA for the CDR3 is TGTGCCAGCAGCGGGGCACGTTGGGACGAGCAGTTCTTC.